The 10 T cell receptor beta chains presented below share a single source sample, sequenced in a study of technical replicates of blood from a handful of donors. Clones were sequenced by immunoSEQ multiplex PCR, and TCRdb holds only the in-frame ones, with some missing. The sample has about 75,000 clones; 90% to 95% are singletons. Material for sequencing was T cells isolated from PBMCs. These receptors came from a human donor in good health. Some clones in this sample may be carry-over from other donors' samples.

CDR3 amino acids: CASSPRDRAQQFF. CDR3 coding DNA: TGTGCCAGCAGTCCAAGGGACAGGGCTCAGCAGTTCTTC. This chain links TRBV28 with TRBJ2-1; 9 bases map to TRBD1. Germline trimming cut 5 bases from V and 11 bases from J; bases unmatched to any gene: 7. The germline gives CDR1 MDHEN, CDR2 SYDVKM. The CDR3 extends over 13 amino acids.

V is TRBV11-3 and J is TRBJ2-5; tentatively, D is TRBD2 (7 bases). Trimming cost V 5 bases and J 5 bases, with 24 bases left between them. CDR3 size: 17 residues. The germline V gene has CDR1 SGHNT and CDR2 YENEEA. Here the CDR3 DNA reads TGTGCCAGCAGCACCACGGGGAGGGGGGGCCCTCAGGAGACCCAGTACTTC. Amino acids: CASSTTGRGGPQETQYF.

The genes are TRBV14 and TRBJ2-1; 8 nucleotides agree with TRBD2. Looked up from germline, CDR1 is SGHDN and CDR2 is FVKESK. The CDR3 has 18 amino acids. V was pared by 4 bases and J by 4 bases, with 15 bases of the junction left unmatched. In nucleotides, the CDR3 is TGTGCCAGCAGCCTCTGGGGTTTGCGGGGGGCAACGTACAATGAGCAGTTCTTC. Encoded protein: CASSLWGLRGATYNEQFF.

The chain combines TRBV5-5 with TRBJ2-7, with 12 nucleotides matching TRBD2. The V gene's germline CDR1 is SGHKS and CDR2 YYEKEE (reference sequence). This CDR3 contains 14 residues. Germline trimming cut 3 bases from V and 6 bases from J; bases unmatched to any gene: 4. The CDR3 DNA reads as TGTGCCAGCAGCTCTAGCGGGAGGGCAGGCGAGCAGTACTTC. As protein: CASSSSGRAGEQYF.

With respect to this clone: A read error may produce the germline difference seen at one junction end. The genes are TRBV28 and TRBJ2-7, with TRBD2 matching over 10 bases. CDR1 is MDHEN and CDR2 is SYDVKM in the germline V gene. The CDR3 length is 14 residues. The CDR3 DNA reads TGTGCCAGCACTTTAGCGGGAGGCGCAGACGAGCAGTACTTC. Amino acid sequence: CASTLAGGADEQYF.

The chain carries TRBV6-1 and TRBJ2-5, with a tentative D call TRBD1 (5 bases). Trimming shortened V by 4 bases and J by 2 bases, and 11 bases separated the two germline ends. This CDR3 contains 14 residues. From germline, CDR1 is MNHNS and CDR2 SASEGT. CDR3 bases: TGTGCCAGCAGTGTGCTACAGGAGCAAGAGACCCAGTACTTC. Its translation: CASSVLQEQETQYF.

This clone occurred a few times. The V gene is TRBV2, the J gene TRBJ1-1; weak D call: TRBD1 (5 bases). Germline CDR1 reads SNHLY; CDR2 reads FYNNEI. The CDR3 totals 12 residues. The V end was cut by 3 bases, the J end by 4 bases, with 6 bases between. The CDR3 is CASSDRVTEAFF. CDR3 DNA: TGTGCCAGCAGTGACAGGGTCACTGAAGCTTTCTTT.

The V gene is TRBV30, the J gene TRBJ1-2; TRBD1 agrees at 10 bases. J lost 8 bases, V lost 1 base, and 1 base had no gene match. This CDR3 is built from 12 residues. CDR1 is GTSNPN and CDR2 is SVGIG in the germline V gene (reference sequence). CDR3 loop: CAWSGDRGGYTF. CDR3 nucleotides: TGTGCCTGGAGTGGGGACAGGGGAGGCTACACCTTC. The full variable domain, in which reference TRBV30 and TRBJ1-2 provide the parts outside the CDR3, is SQTIHQWPATLVQPVGSPLSLECTVEGTSNPNLYWYRQAAGRGLQLLFYSVGIGQISSEVPQNLSASRPQDRQFILSSKKLLLSDSGFYLCAWSGDRGGYTFGSGTRLTVV.

The V and J genes are TRBV6-5 and TRBJ2-1; TRBD2 aligns across 8 bases. Germline V gives CDR1 MNHEY, CDR2 SVGAGI. This CDR3 has 15 residues. V was clipped by 6 bases and J by 4 bases; unmatched bases: 8. The CDR3 loop is CASSPTSGGYNEQFF. DNA of the CDR3: TGTGCCAGCAGCCCCACTAGCGGTGGTTACAATGAGCAGTTCTTC.

This chain uses TRBV7-9 with TRBJ1-6; 8 nucleotides match TRBD1. Per the germline V gene, CDR1 is SEHNR and CDR2 is FQNEAQ (reference sequence). With 5 bases clipped from V and 9 bases from J, the junction kept 6 bases outside the gene matches. The CDR3 spans 14 residues. CDR3 sequence: CASSPDREGSPLHF. CDR3 coding DNA: TGTGCCAGCAGCCCGGACAGGGAGGGTTCACCCCTCCACTTT.